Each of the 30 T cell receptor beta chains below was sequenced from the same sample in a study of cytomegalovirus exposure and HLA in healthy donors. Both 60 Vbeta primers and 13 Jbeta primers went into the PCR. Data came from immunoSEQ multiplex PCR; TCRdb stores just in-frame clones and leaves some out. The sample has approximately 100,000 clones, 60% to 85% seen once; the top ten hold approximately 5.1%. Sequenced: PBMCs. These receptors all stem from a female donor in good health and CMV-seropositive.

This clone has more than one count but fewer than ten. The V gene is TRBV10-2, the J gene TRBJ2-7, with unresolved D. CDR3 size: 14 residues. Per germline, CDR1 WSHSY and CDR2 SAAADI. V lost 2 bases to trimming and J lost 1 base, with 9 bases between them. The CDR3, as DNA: TGCGCCAGCAGTGAGACAGTCCTTTCCTACGAGCAGTACTTC. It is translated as CASSETVLSYEQYF.

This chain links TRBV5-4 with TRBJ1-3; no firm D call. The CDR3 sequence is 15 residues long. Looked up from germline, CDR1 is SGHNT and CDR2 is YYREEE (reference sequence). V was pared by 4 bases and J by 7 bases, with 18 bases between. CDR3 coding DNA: TGTGCCAGCAGCCCAACAGCGTTCCCGGGGAACACCATATATTTT. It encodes CASSPTAFPGNTIYF. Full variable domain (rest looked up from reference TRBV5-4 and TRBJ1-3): ETGVTQSPTHLIKTRGQQVTLRCSSQSGHNTVSWYQQALGQGPQFIFQYYREEENGRGNFPPRFSGLQFPNYSSELNVNALELDDSALYLCASSPTAFPGNTIYFGEGSWLTVV.

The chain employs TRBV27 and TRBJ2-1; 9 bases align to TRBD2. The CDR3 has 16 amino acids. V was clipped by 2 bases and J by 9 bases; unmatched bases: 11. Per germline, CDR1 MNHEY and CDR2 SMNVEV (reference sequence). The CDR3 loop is CASSLLAGLGGVEQFF. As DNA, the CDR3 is TGTGCCAGCAGTTTACTAGCGGGGCTGGGTGGTGTTGAGCAGTTCTTC.

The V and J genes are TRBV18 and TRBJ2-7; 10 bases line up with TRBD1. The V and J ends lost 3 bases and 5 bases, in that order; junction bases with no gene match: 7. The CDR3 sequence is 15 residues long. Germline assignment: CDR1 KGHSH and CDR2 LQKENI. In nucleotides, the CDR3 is TGTGCCAGCTCACCGCGGGACAGGGGCTCTCACGAGCAGTACTTC. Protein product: CASSPRDRGSHEQYF.

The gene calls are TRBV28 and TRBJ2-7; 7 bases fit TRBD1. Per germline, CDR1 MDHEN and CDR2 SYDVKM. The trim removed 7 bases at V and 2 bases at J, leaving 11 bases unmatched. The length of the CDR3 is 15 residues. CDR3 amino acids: CASKFFGQDTYEQYF. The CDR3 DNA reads TGTGCCAGCAAGTTTTTCGGACAGGACACCTACGAGCAGTACTTC.

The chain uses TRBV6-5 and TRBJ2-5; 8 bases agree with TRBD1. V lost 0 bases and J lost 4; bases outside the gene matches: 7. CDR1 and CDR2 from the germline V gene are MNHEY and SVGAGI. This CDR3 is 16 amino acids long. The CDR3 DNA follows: TGTGCCAGCAGTTACTCCCTTGGGACAGGAGGAGAGACCCAGTACTTC. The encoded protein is CASSYSLGTGGETQYF.

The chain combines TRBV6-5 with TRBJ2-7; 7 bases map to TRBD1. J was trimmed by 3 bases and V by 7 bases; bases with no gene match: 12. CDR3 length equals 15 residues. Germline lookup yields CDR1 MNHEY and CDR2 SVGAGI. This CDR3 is CASNPDRAMVYEQYF. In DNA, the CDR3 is TGTGCCAGCAACCCAGACAGGGCCATGGTCTACGAGCAGTACTTC.

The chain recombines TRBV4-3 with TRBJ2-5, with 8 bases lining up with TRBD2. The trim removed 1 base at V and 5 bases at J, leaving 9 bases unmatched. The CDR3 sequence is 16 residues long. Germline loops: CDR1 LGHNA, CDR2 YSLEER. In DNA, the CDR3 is TGCGCCAGCAGCCAAGCCGGGGGGGCAAGACATGAGACCCAGTACTTC. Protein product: CASSQAGGARHETQYF.

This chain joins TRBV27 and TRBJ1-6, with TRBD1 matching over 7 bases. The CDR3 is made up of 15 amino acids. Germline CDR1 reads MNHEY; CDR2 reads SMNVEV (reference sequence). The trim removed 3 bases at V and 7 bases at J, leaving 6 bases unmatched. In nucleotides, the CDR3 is TGTGCCAGCAGTTTCGGGACAGTTTTAAATTCACCCCTCCACTTT. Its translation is CASSFGTVLNSPLHF.

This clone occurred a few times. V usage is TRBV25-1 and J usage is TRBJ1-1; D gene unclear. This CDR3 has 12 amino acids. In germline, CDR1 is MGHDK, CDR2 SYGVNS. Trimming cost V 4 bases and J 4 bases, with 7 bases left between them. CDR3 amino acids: CASSVSPTEAFF. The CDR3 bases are TGTGCCAGCAGTGTCAGTCCCACTGAAGCTTTCTTT. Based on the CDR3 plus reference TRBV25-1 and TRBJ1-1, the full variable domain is EADIYQTPRYLVIGTGKKITLECSQTMGHDKMYWYQQDPGMELHLIHYSYGVNSTEKGDLSSESTVSRIRTEHFPLTLESARPSHTSQYLCASSVSPTEAFFGQGTRLTVV.

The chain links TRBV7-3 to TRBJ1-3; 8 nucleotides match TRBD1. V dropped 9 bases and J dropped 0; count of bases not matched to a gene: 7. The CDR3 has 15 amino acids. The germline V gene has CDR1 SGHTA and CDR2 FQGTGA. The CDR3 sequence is CARRTGCYSGNTIYF. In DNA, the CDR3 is TGTGCCAGAAGGACAGGGTGTTACTCTGGAAACACCATATATTTT.

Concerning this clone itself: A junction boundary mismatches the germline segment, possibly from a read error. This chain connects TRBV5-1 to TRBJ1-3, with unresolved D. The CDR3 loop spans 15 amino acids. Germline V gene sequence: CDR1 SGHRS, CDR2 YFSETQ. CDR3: CASSLAAGSVNTIYF. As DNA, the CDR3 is TGCGCCAGCAGCTTGGCGGCGGGCTCTGTAAACACCATATATTTT.

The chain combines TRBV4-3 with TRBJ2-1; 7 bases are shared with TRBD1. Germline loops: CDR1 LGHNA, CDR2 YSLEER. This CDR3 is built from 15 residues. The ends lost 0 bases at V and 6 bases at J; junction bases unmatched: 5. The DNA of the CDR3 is TGCGCCAGCAGCCAAGATCCGAGGGACAGCAATGAGCAGTTCTTC. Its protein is CASSQDPRDSNEQFF.

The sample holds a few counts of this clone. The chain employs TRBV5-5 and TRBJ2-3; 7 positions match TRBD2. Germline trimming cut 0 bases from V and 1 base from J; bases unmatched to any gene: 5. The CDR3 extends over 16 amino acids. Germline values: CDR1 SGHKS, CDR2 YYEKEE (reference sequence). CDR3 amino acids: CASSLAVGRGTDTQYF. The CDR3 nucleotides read TGTGCCAGCAGCTTGGCTGTAGGGAGGGGCACAGATACGCAGTATTTT.

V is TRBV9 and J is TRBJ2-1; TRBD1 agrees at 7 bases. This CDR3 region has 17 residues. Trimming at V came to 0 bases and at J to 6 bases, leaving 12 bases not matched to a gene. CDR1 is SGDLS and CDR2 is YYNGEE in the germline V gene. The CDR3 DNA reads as TGTGCCAGCAGCGTAGTGGGGCGGGCAGGGGGTACCAATGAGCAGTTCTTC. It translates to CASSVVGRAGGTNEQFF.

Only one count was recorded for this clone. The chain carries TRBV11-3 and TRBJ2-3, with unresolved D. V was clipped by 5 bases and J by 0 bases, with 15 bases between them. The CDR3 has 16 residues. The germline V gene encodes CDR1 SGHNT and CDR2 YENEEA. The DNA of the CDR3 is TGTGCCAGCAGCCCCGGAATCGACATTAGCACAGATACGCAGTATTTT. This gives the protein CASSPGIDISTDTQYF.

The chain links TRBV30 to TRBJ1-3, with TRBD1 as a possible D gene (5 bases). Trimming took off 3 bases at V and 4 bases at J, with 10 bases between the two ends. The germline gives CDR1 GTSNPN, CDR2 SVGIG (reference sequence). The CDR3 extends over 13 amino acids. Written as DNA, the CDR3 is TGTGCCTGGAGACCAGGGTCGGGAAACACCATATATTTT. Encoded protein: CAWRPGSGNTIYF. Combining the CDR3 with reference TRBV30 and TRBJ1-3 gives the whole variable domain SQTIHQWPATLVQPVGSPLSLECTVEGTSNPNLYWYRQAAGRGLQLLFYSVGIGQISSEVPQNLSASRPQDRQFILSSKKLLLSDSGFYLCAWRPGSGNTIYFGEGSWLTVV.

The CDR3 region has the DNA TGCGCCAGCAGTGTTACTAGCGGGACCGCCGGGGAGCTGTTTTTT. Translated, it gives CASSVTSGTAGELFF. The rearrangement uses TRBV10-2 and TRBJ2-2; 10 bases map to TRBD2. CDR1 and CDR2 from the germline V gene are WSHSY and SAAADI. V was clipped by 4 bases and J by 6 bases; unmatched bases: 5. The CDR3 consists of 15 residues.

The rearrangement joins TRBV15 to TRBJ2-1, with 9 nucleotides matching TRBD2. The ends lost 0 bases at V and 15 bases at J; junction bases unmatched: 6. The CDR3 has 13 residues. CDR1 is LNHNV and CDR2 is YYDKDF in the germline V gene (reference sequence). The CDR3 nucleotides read TGTGCCACCAGCAGAGAGTTAGCGGGAGAGAGGTTCTTC. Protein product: CATSRELAGERFF.

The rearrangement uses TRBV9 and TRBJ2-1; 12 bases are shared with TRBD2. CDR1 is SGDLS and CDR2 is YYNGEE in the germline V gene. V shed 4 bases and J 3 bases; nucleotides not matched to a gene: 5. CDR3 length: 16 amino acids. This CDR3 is CASSLRTSGNYNEQFF. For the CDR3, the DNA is TGTGCCAGCAGCCTAAGGACTAGCGGGAACTACAATGAGCAGTTCTTC.

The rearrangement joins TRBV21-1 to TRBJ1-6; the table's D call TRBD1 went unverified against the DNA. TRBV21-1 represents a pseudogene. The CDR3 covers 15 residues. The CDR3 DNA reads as TGTGCCAGCAGCAAAGCCTGGCAGGGTGATTCACCCCTCCACTTT. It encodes CASSKAWQGDSPLHF.

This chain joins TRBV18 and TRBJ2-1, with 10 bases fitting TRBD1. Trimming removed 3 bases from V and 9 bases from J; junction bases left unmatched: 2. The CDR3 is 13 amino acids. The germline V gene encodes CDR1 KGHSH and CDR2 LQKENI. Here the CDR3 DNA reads TGTGCCAGCTCACCCCGGGACAGGGGTGAGCAGTTCTTC. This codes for CASSPRDRGEQFF.

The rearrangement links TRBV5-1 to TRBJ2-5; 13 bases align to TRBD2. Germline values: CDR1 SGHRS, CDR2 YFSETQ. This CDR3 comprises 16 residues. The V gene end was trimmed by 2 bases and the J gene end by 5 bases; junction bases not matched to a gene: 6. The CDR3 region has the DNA TGCGCCAGCAGCTTCGGACTAGCGGGAGCGGTTGAGACCCAGTACTTC. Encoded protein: CASSFGLAGAVETQYF.

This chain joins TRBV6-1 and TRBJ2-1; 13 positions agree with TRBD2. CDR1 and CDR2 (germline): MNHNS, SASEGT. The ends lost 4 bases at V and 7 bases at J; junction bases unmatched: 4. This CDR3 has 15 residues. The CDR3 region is CASSAGTSGKNEQFF. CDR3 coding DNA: TGTGCCAGCAGTGCCGGGACTAGCGGGAAGAATGAGCAGTTCTTC.

CDR3 region: CASSLLPTGQGSYEQYF. The CDR3 region has the DNA TGTGCCAGCAGCTTGCTCCCTACAGGACAGGGCAGCTACGAGCAGTACTTC. The V gene is TRBV7-9, the J gene TRBJ2-7; 8 bases fit TRBD1. The CDR3 sequence is 17 residues long. With V trimmed by 3 bases and J by 3 bases, 13 bases remained unmatched. The germline V gene encodes CDR1 SEHNR and CDR2 FQNEAQ (reference sequence). The full variable domain, rest sourced from reference TRBV7-9 and TRBJ2-7, is DTGVSQNPRHKITKRGQNVTFRCDPISEHNRLYWYRQTLGQGPEFLTYFQNEAQLEKSRLLSDRFSAERPKGSFSTLEIQRTEQGDSAMYLCASSLLPTGQGSYEQYFGPGTRLTVT.

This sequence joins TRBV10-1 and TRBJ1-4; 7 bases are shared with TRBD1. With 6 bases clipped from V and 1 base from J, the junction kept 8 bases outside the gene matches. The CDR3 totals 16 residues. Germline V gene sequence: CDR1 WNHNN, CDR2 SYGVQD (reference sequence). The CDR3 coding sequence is TGCGCCAGCAGCCCTCCTAGGGGGCTAACTAATGAAAAACTGTTTTTT. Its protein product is CASSPPRGLTNEKLFF.

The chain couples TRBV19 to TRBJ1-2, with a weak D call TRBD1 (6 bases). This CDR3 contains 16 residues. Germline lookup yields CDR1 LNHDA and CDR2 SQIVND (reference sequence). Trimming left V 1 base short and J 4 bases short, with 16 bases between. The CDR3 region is CASSIGMGATIYGYTF. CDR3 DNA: TGTGCCAGTAGTATAGGGATGGGGGCGACGATCTATGGCTACACCTTC.

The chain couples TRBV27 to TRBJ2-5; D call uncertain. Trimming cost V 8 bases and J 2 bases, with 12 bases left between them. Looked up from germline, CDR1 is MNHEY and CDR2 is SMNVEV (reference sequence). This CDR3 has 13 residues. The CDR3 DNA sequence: TGTGCCAGCCTAGACCGCCTTCAAGAGACCCAGTACTTC. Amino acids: CASLDRLQETQYF.

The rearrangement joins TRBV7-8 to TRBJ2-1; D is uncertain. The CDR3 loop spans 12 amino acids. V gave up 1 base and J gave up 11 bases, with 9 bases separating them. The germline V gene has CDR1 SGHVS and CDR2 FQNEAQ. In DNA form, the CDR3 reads TGTGCCAGCAGCTTAGACTACCAACAGCAGTTCTTC. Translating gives CASSLDYQQQFF. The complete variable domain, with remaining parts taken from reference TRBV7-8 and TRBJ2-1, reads GAGVSQSPRYKVAKRGQDVALRCDPISGHVSLFWYQQALGQGPEFLTYFQNEAQLDKSGLPSDRFFAERPEGSVSTLKIQRTQQEDSAVYLCASSLDYQQQFFGPGTRLTVL.

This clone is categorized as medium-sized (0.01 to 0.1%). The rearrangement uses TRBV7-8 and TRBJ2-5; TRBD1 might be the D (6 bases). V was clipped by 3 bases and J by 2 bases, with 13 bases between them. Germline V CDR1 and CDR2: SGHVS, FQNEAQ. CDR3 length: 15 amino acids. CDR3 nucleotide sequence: TGTGCCAGCAGCTTCCTCGACAGGAATCAAGAGACCCAGTACTTC. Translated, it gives CASSFLDRNQETQYF.